Listed below are T cell receptor beta chains from one sample, sequenced in a study of human T cells and chemical hapten exposure. TCRdb called the RACE reads again in MiXCR, with one record for every CDR3 protein. The repertoire consists of 35,000 to 40,000 distinct CDR3 sequences, with 10% occurring once and the leading ten covering about 6.5%. This specimen was whole blood, taken in connection with sensitization to the hapten diphenylcyclopropenone (DPC). These receptors all stem from a man aged 30 to 45 with alopecia areata. Some clones in this sample may be carry-over from other donors' samples. Both conserved end residues are part of each CDR3. A D gene is named only where the DNA matches it firmly. Clone size is stated in some rows and not others, as once, few, many or a class when expanded.

j_call v_call d_call clone_size cdr3_length cdr3_nt cdr3_aa
TRBJ2-1 TRBV4-3 - many 15 TGCGCCAGCAGCCAAGACGGCGGTGTGGTCGATGAGCAGTTCTTC CASSQDGGVVDEQFF
TRBJ1-1 TRBV7-6 TRBD1 - 16 TGTGCCAGCAGCTCAACCCGACAGGGATTGAACACTGAAGCTTTCTTT CASSSTRQGLNTEAFF
TRBJ2-2 TRBV6-4 TRBD1 - 15 TGTGCCAGCAGTGTTGCCGGGACAGGGATCGGGGAGCTGTTTTTT CASSVAGTGIGELFF
TRBJ2-2 TRBV6-2/TRBV6-3 - many 14 TGTGCCAGCAGCTCTACAGGGTGGACCGGGGAGCTGTTTTTT CASSSTGWTGELFF
TRBJ1-1 TRBV6-2/TRBV6-3 TRBD1 many 12 TGTGCCAGCAGCCGGGGACAGGGTACGACTTTCTTT CASSRGQGTTFF
TRBJ2-1 TRBV28 TRBD2 few 17 TGTGCCAGCACCACCACCCTCTCCGGGGGGTCCTACAATGAGCAGTTCTTC CASTTTLSGGSYNEQFF
TRBJ1-1 TRBV29-1 - many 12 TGCAGCGCTATTGGCGAGAACACTGAAGCTTTCTTT CSAIGENTEAFF
TRBJ2-3 TRBV28 - - 14 TGTGCCAGCAGTGGAGGACCTAGCACAGATACGCAGTATTTT CASSGGPSTDTQYF
TRBJ1-1 TRBV6-4 - medium-sized 13 TGTGCCAGCAGTGATGGGGAAGGCACTGAAGCTTTCTTT CASSDGEGTEAFF
TRBJ1-1 TRBV7-8 - - 13 TGTGCCAGCAGCGCAAGTCTGAACACTGAAGCTTTCTTT CASSASLNTEAFF
TRBJ1-2 TRBV29-1 - few 11 TGCAGCGTCGAACCATATAGGGGCTACACCTTC CSVEPYRGYTF